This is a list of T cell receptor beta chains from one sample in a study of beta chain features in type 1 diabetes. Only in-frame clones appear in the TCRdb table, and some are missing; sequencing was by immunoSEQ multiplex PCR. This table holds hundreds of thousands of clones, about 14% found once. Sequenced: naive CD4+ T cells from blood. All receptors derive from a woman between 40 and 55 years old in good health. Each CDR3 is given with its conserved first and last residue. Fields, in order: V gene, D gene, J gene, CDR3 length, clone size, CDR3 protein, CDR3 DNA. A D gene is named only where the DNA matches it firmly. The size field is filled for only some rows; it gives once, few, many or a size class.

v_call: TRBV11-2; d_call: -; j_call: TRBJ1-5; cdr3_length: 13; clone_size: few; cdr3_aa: CASSFLTDQPQHF; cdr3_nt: TGTGCCAGCAGCTTCCTCACGGATCAGCCCCAGCATTTT
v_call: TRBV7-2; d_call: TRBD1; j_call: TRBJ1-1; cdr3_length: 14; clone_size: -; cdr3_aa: CASSRDRGNTEAFF; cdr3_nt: TGTGCCAGCAGCCGGGACAGGGGGAACACTGAAGCTTTCTTT
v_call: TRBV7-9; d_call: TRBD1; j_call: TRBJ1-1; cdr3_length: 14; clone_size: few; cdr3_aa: CASSSGTGSTEAFF; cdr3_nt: TGTGCCAGCAGCTCCGGGACAGGGAGCACTGAAGCTTTCTTT
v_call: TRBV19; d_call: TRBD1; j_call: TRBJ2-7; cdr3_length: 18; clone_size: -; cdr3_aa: CASSARTGQGTFRNEQYF; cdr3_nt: TGTGCCAGTAGTGCGCGAACGGGACAGGGTACATTTAGGAACGAGCAGTACTTC
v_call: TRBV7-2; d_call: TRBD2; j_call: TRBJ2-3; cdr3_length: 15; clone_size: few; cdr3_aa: CASSYGRHSTDTQYF; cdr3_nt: TGTGCCAGCAGCTACGGGAGGCACAGCACAGATACGCAGTATTTT
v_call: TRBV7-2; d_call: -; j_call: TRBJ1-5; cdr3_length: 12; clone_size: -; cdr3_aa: CASSWGDQPQHF; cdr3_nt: TGTGCCAGCAGCTGGGGGGATCAGCCCCAGCATTTT
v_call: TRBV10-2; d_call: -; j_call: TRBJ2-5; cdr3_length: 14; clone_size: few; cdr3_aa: CASSKNREGETQYF; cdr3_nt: TGCGCCAGCAGTAAAAACAGGGAGGGAGAGACCCAGTACTTC
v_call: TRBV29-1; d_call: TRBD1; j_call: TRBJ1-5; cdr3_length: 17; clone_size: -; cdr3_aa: CSVGQDTGTGRSQPQHF; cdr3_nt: TGCAGCGTTGGACAAGATACCGGGACAGGAAGAAGTCAGCCCCAGCATTTT
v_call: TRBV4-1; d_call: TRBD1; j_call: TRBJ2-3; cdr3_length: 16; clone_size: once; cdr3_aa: CASSQPDRSNTDTQYF; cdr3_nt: TGCGCCAGCAGCCAACCGGACAGGTCAAACACAGATACGCAGTATTTT
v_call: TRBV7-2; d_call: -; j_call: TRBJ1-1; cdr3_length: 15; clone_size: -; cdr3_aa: CASSLVDRSNTEAFF; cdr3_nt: TGTGCCAGCAGCTTAGTAGACAGGTCGAACACTGAAGCTTTCTTT
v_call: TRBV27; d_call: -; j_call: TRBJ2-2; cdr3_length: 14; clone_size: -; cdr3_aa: CASRAGSITGELFF; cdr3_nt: TGTGCCAGCAGGGCGGGGTCCATTACCGGGGAGCTGTTTTTT
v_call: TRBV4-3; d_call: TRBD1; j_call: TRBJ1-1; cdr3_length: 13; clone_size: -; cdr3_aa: CASSYRTGTEAFF; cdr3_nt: TGCGCCAGCAGCTACCGGACAGGAACTGAAGCTTTCTTT